The TCR beta chain described here comes from a study of CD8+ T cells in alopecia areata. Notes on this clone: Its matching antigen is unknown.

Germline V gives CDR1 LNHDA, CDR2 SQIVND (reference sequence). This CDR3 is built from 16 residues. The ends were cut back, 4 bases at V and 4 bases at J, with 17 bases in the middle. Treatment meaning: oral pan-JAK inhibitor, 5-10 mg twice daily. Overall study results and limits: Clonality exceeded that of normal scalp in lesional scalp, most notably in alopecia totalis/universalis.

Extracted RNA was reverse transcribed, and the resulting cDNA served as sequencing template. Method: immunoSEQ multiplex PCR; TCRdb's copy keeps in-frame clones and lacks some. This sample has some 200,000 clones, with approximately 60% found just once. The V and J genes are TRBV19 and TRBJ1-5, with D perhaps TRBD1 (6 bases). This specimen consisted of CD4+ T cells sorted from blood, obtained at week 4, from a patient treated with tofacitinib. This TCR came from a human donor with alopecia areata. CDR3 nucleotide sequence: TGTGCCAGTAGTACCCGCGCACAGGGACGTAATCAGCCCCAGCATTTT. It codes for CASSTRAQGRNQPQHF.